This T cell receptor beta chain emerged from a study of control samples from healthy donors and cancer patients. The protocol was immunoSEQ multiplex PCR, while the TCRdb copy is restricted to in-frame clones and leaves out a portion. The table shows some 94,000 clones, with 86% occurring only once. This clone appeared a single time. The CDR3 covers 13 residues. V was shortened by 4 bases and J by 0 bases, with 10 bases between the two germline ends. Germline V gene sequence: CDR1 SQVTM, CDR2 ANQGSEA. This chain links TRBV29-1 with TRBJ2-7, with a weak D call TRBD1 (5 bases). Sequencing input: blood. The sequence was obtained from a woman aged 45 to 65 in good health. In nucleotides, the CDR3 is TGCAGCGTTGGAAGACAGAGCTCCTACGAGCAGTACTTC. This translates into CSVGRQSSYEQYF.